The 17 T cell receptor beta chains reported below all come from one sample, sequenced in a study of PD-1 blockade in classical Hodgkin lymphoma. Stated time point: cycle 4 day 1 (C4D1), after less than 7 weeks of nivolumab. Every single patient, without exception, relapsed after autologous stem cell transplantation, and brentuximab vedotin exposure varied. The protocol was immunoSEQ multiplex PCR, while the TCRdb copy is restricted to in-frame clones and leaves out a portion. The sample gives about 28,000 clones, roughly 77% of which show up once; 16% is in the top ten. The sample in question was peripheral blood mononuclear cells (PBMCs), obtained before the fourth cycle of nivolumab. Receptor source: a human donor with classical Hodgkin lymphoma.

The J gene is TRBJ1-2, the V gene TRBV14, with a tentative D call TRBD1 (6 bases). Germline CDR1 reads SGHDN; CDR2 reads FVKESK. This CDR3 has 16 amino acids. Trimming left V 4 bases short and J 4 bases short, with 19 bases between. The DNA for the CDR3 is TGTGCCAGCAGCCCCAAAGGGCAGGGGACTTTCTATGGCTACACCTTC. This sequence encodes CASSPKGQGTFYGYTF.

The DNA for the CDR3 is TGTGCCAGCAGTTTTGGGAGGGATAGGGCCTACGAGCAGTACTTC. Protein: CASSFGRDRAYEQYF. The chain recombines TRBV27 with TRBJ2-7, with 7 bases matching TRBD2. Germline assignment: CDR1 MNHEY and CDR2 SMNVEV (reference sequence). Trimming took 3 bases from V and 2 from J; bases not matched to a gene: 7. This CDR3 region has 15 residues.

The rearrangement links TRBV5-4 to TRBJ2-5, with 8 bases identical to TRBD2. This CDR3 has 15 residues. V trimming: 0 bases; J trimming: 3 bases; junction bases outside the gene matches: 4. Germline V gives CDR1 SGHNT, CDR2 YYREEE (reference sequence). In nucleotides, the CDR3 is TGTGCCAGCAGCTTGGTGGGGACTAGAGAAGAGACCCAGTACTTC. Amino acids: CASSLVGTREETQYF. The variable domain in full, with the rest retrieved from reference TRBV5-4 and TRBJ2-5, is ETGVTQSPTHLIKTRGQQVTLRCSSQSGHNTVSWYQQALGQGPQFIFQYYREEENGRGNFPPRFSGLQFPNYSSELNVNALELDDSALYLCASSLVGTREETQYFGPGTRLLVL.

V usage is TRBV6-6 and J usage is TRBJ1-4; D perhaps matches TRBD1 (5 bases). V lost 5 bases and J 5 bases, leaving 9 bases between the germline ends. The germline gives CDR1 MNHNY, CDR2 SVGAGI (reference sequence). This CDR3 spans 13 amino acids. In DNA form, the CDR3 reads TGTGCCAGCAGTGACCGACAGAATGAAAAACTGTTTTTT. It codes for CASSDRQNEKLFF.

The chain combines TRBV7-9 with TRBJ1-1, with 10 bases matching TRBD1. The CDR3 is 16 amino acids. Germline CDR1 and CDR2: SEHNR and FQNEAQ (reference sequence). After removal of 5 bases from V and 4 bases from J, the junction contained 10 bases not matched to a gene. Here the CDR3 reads CASSRSTGGGFTEAFF. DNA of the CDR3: TGTGCCAGCAGCCGCTCGACAGGGGGCGGGTTCACTGAAGCTTTCTTT.

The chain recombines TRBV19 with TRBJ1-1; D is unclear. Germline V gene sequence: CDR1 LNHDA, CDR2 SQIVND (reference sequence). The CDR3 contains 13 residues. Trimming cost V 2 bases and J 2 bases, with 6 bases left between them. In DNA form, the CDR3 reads TGTGCCAGTAGTATAACAGTTAACACTGAAGCTTTCTTT. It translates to CASSITVNTEAFF. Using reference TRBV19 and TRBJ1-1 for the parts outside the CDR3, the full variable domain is DGGITQSPKYLFRKEGQNVTLSCEQNLNHDAMYWYRQDPGQGLRLIYYSQIVNDFQKGDIAEGYSVSREKKESFPLTVTSAQKNPTAFYLCASSITVNTEAFFGQGTRLTVV.

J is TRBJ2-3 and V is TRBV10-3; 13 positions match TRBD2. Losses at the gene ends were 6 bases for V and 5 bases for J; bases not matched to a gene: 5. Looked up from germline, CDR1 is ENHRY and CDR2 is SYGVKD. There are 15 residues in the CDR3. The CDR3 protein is CAIRRTSGSGDTQYF. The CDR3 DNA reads TGTGCCATCAGACGGACTAGCGGGAGTGGAGATACGCAGTATTTT.

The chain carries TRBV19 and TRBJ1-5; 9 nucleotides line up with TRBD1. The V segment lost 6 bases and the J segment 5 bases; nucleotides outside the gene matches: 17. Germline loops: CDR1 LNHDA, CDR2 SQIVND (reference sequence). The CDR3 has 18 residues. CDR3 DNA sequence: TGTGCCAGTAGCCGCTGGGAGAAAACAGGGGGCTGGTATCAGCCCCAGCATTTT. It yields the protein CASSRWEKTGGWYQPQHF.

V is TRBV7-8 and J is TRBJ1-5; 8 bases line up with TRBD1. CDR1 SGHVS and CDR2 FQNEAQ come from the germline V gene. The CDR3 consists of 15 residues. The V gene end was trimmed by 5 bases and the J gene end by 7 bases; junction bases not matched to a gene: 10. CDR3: CASSQAGGIGQPQHF. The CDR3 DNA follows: TGTGCCAGCAGCCAGGCAGGGGGCATCGGACAGCCCCAGCATTTT.

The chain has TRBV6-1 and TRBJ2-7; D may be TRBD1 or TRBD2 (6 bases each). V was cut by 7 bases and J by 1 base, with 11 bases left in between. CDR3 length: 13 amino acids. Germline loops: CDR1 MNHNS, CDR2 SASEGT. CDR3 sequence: CASTKGGSYEQYF. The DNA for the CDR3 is TGTGCCAGCACAAAAGGGGGGTCCTACGAGCAGTACTTC.

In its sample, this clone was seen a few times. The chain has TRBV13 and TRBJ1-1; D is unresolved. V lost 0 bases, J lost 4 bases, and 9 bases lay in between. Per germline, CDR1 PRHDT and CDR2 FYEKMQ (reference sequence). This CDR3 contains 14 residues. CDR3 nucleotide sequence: TGTGCCAGCAGCTTAGGACTCTTGGGCACTGAAGCTTTCTTT. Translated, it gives CASSLGLLGTEAFF.

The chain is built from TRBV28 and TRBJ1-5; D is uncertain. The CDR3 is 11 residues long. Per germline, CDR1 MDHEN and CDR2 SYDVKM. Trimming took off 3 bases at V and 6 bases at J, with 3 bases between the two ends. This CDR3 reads CASSFGQPQHF. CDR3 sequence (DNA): TGTGCCAGCAGTTTTGGTCAGCCCCAGCATTTT.

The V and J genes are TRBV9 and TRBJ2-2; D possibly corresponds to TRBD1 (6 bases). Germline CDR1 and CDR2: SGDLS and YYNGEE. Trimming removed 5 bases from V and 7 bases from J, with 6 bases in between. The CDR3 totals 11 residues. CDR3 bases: TGTGCCAGCAGAGGGGGCGGGGAGCTGTTTTTT. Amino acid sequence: CASRGGGELFF.

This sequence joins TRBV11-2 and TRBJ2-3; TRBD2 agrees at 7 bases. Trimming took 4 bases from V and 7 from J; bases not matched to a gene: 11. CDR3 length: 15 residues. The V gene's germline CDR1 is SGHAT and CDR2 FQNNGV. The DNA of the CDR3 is TGTGCCAGCAGCTACGGGGGACTAAAGCCGTATACGCAGTATTTT. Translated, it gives CASSYGGLKPYTQYF. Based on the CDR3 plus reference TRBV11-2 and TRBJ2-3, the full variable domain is EAGVAQSPRYKIIEKRQSVAFWCNPISGHATLYWYQQILGQGPKLLIQFQNNGVVDDSQLPKDRFSAERLKGVDSTLKIQPAKLEDSAVYLCASSYGGLKPYTQYFGPGTRLTVL.

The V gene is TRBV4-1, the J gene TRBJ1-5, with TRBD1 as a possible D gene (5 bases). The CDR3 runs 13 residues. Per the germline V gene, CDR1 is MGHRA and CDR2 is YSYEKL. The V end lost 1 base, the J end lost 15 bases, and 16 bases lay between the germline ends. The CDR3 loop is CASSQGSQGGLHF. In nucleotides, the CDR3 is TGCGCCAGCAGCCAAGGATCTCAGGGTGGGTTGCATTTT.

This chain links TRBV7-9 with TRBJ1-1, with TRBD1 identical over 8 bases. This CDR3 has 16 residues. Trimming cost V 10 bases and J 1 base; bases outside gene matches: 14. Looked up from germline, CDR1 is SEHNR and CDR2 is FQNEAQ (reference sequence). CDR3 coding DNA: TGTGCCACCACTCAGGGGGCCCAACTGGGGAACACTGAAGCTTTCTTT. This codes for CATTQGAQLGNTEAFF. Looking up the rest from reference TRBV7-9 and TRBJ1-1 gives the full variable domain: DTGVSQNPRHKITKRGQNVTFRCDPISEHNRLYWYRQTLGQGPEFLTYFQNEAQLEKSRLLSDRFSAERPKGSFSTLEIQRTEQGDSAMYLCATTQGAQLGNTEAFFGQGTRLTVV.

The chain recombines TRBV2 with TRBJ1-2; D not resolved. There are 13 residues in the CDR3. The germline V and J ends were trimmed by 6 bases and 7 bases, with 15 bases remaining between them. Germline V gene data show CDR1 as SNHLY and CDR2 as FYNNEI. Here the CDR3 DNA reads TGTGCCAGCAGCGCGAGCCGAGGTGGTGGCTACACCTTC. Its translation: CASSASRGGGYTF. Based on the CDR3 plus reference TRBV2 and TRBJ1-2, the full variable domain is EPEVTQTPSHQVTQMGQEVILRCVPISNHLYFYWYRQILGQKVEFLVSFYNNEISEKSEIFDDQFSVERPDGSNFTLKIRSTKLEDSAMYFCASSASRGGGYTFGSGTRLTVV.